Listed below are T cell receptor beta chains from one sample, sequenced in a study of cytomegalovirus exposure and HLA in healthy donors. Sequencing was performed with immunoSEQ multiplex PCR; in TCRdb, only in-frame clones are kept and a portion is missing. This sample has over 150,000 clones, with 86% found just once. What was sequenced was PBMCs. The receptors here all came from a man younger than 30 in good health and CMV-seropositive. CDR3s include the opening cysteine and the closing phenylalanine or tryptophan. A D gene is named only where the DNA matches it firmly. The size entry is marked missing in some rows and otherwise reads once, few, many or a size class.

J gene,V gene,clone size,D gene,CDR3 DNA,CDR3 protein
TRBJ1-1,TRBV11-3,NA,NA,TGTGCCAGCAGCTCAACAGCGAACACTGAAGCTTTCTTT,CASSSTANTEAFF
TRBJ2-7,TRBV6-5,NA,NA,TGTGCCAGCAGTCTTCGACAGGTTCAGTACGAGCAGTACTTC,CASSLRQVQYEQYF
TRBJ2-5,TRBV7-2,NA,TRBD2,TGTGCCAGCAGCTTAAGGGGTCAACTAGCGAACCAAGAGACCCAGTACTTC,CASSLRGQLANQETQYF
TRBJ2-3,TRBV14,NA,TRBD2,TGTGCCAGCAGCCCAGGACTAGCGGGAGGCACAGATACGCAGTATTTT,CASSPGLAGGTDTQYF
TRBJ2-1,TRBV6-4,NA,TRBD1,TGTGCCAGCAGTGAGGCAGGGGGCTTGTACAATGAGCAGTTCTTC,CASSEAGGLYNEQFF
TRBJ2-3,TRBV6-5,once,NA,TGTGCCAGCAGGGGGGGGGCCAGCACAGATACGCAGTATTTT,CASRGGASTDTQYF
TRBJ1-5,TRBV4-3,once,NA,TGCGCCAGCAGCCAAGAGCTGCAGGGTGGGAGGTCGGAGAATCAGCCCCAGCATTTT,CASSQELQGGRSENQPQHF
TRBJ1-2,TRBV5-4,NA,NA,TGTGCCAGCAGCCGACGGGGGGCAGGTGGCTACACCTTC,CASSRRGAGGYTF
TRBJ2-7,TRBV7-8,NA,TRBD1,TGTGCCAGCAGCTTAGGGACAGGCCTGGGTGACGAGCAGTACTTC,CASSLGTGLGDEQYF
TRBJ1-1,TRBV7-6,NA,NA,TGTGCCAGCAGCCCCGCGGACTCGAACACTGAAGCTTTCTTT,CASSPADSNTEAFF